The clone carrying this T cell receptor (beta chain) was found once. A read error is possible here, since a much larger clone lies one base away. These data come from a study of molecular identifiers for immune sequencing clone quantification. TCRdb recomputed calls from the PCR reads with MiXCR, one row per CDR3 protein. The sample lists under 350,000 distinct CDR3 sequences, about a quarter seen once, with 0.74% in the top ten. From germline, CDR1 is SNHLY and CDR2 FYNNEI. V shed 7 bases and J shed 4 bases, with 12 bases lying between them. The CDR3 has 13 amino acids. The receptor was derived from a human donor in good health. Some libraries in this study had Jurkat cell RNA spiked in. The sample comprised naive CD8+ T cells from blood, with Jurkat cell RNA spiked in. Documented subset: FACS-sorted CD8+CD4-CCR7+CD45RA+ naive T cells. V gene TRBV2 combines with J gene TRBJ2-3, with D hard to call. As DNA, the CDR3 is TGTGCCAGCACGGGTGTGAACGCAGATACGCAGTATTTT. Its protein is CASTGVNADTQYF.